A selection of T cell receptor beta chains follows, all from one sample in a study of identifying expanded T cells in peripheral blood. Assay used: immunoSEQ multiplex PCR; TCRdb lists only in-frame clones, some missing. The table includes approximately 59,000 clones, about 92% detected once. Sample: blood. These receptors were collected from a person aged 18-70 years in good health. Each CDR3 is given with its conserved first and last residue. A D gene is named only where the DNA matches it firmly. Some rows have no size entry. The others give once, few or many, or a class for an expanded clone.

d_call: TRBD1
clone_size: once
j_call: TRBJ2-1
v_call: TRBV10-3
cdr3_nt: TGTGCCATCACAGGCACCAAGGGACAGGGACATATCAATGAGCAGTTCTTC
cdr3_aa: CAITGTKGQGHINEQFF

d_call: TRBD1
clone_size: few
j_call: TRBJ1-2
v_call: TRBV30
cdr3_nt: TGTGCCTGGAGCCGGGACAGCTATGGCTACACCTTC
cdr3_aa: CAWSRDSYGYTF

d_call: NA
clone_size: NA
j_call: TRBJ2-7
v_call: TRBV6-5
cdr3_nt: TGTGCCACCCAAACGGGTTTCCACTACGAGCAGTACTTC
cdr3_aa: CATQTGFHYEQYF

d_call: NA
clone_size: NA
j_call: TRBJ2-4
v_call: TRBV29-1
cdr3_nt: TGCAGCGCCGAAGGCGGTGGGGGGTTAAACATTCAGTACTTC
cdr3_aa: CSAEGGGGLNIQYF

d_call: NA
clone_size: few
j_call: TRBJ1-5
v_call: TRBV10-3
cdr3_nt: TGTGCCTCCAATGGGGGGCCCTTTCAGCCCCAGCATTTT
cdr3_aa: CASNGGPFQPQHF

d_call: NA
clone_size: NA
j_call: TRBJ2-5
v_call: TRBV20-1
cdr3_nt: TGCAGTGCTAGGGACGGGGAGACCCAGTACTTC
cdr3_aa: CSARDGETQYF

d_call: NA
clone_size: NA
j_call: TRBJ1-1
v_call: TRBV19
cdr3_nt: TGTGCCAGTAGTATCGACAGAAAGAACACTGAAGCTTTCTTT
cdr3_aa: CASSIDRKNTEAFF

d_call: NA
clone_size: NA
j_call: TRBJ2-2
v_call: TRBV5-1
cdr3_nt: TGCGCCAGCAGCTTGGCACTTTACATAGAACCGGGGACCGGGGAGCTGTTTTTT
cdr3_aa: CASSLALYIEPGTGELFF

d_call: NA
clone_size: NA
j_call: TRBJ1-2
v_call: TRBV7-2
cdr3_nt: TGTGCCAGCAGCTCTCAGACAGGAGGCGGCTACACCTTC
cdr3_aa: CASSSQTGGGYTF

d_call: TRBD2
clone_size: NA
j_call: TRBJ2-2
v_call: TRBV6-1
cdr3_nt: TGTGCCAGCAGCTCCCTAGCGGGAGGCACCGGGGAGCTGTTTTTT
cdr3_aa: CASSSLAGGTGELFF

d_call: TRBD1
clone_size: NA
j_call: TRBJ2-5
v_call: TRBV25-1
cdr3_nt: TGTGCCAGCAGGAGGACAGGGGAAGTTCAAGAGACCCAGTACTTC
cdr3_aa: CASRRTGEVQETQYF

d_call: TRBD1
clone_size: NA
j_call: TRBJ2-2
v_call: TRBV10-3
cdr3_nt: TGTGCCATCAGGATGGACAGGGCTGCCGGGGAGCTGTTTTTT
cdr3_aa: CAIRMDRAAGELFF

d_call: NA
clone_size: NA
j_call: TRBJ1-6
v_call: TRBV6-1
cdr3_nt: TGTGCCAGCACCGGGAGTCGAGGTTCACCCCTCCACTTT
cdr3_aa: CASTGSRGSPLHF

d_call: NA
clone_size: NA
j_call: TRBJ2-5
v_call: TRBV25-1
cdr3_nt: TGTGCCAGCAGTGTGGGGGAGACCCAGTACTTC
cdr3_aa: CASSVGETQYF

d_call: NA
clone_size: NA
j_call: TRBJ2-5
v_call: TRBV5-5
cdr3_nt: TGTGCCAGCAGCTTGACATCAGAGACCCAGTACTTC
cdr3_aa: CASSLTSETQYF

d_call: TRBD1
clone_size: NA
j_call: TRBJ1-1
v_call: TRBV9
cdr3_nt: TGTGCCAGCAGCGTAGAGGGGGCCAACACTGAAGCTTTCTTT
cdr3_aa: CASSVEGANTEAFF

d_call: NA
clone_size: few
j_call: TRBJ1-2
v_call: TRBV4-1
cdr3_nt: TGCGCCAGCAGCCAAACCGTACAGGCCCTAGGGGGCTACACCTTC
cdr3_aa: CASSQTVQALGGYTF

d_call: TRBD2
clone_size: NA
j_call: TRBJ2-7
v_call: TRBV13
cdr3_nt: TGTGCCAGCAGCTCTGCCGGGACTACACCCCTGGGCCAGTACTTC
cdr3_aa: CASSSAGTTPLGQYF

d_call: NA
clone_size: NA
j_call: TRBJ2-3
v_call: TRBV10-3
cdr3_nt: TGTGCCATCAGTGCAGCAGGAACCCTTTCAGATACGCAGTATTTT
cdr3_aa: CAISAAGTLSDTQYF

d_call: NA
clone_size: NA
j_call: TRBJ1-2
v_call: TRBV6-1
cdr3_nt: TGTGCCAGCAACACTTACAACTATGGCTACACCTTC
cdr3_aa: CASNTYNYGYTF

d_call: NA
clone_size: NA
j_call: TRBJ2-1
v_call: TRBV9
cdr3_nt: TGTGCCAGCAGCGTATCCACCCGGTCGGGGGTCTCCTACAATGAGCAGTTCTTC
cdr3_aa: CASSVSTRSGVSYNEQFF

d_call: NA
clone_size: NA
j_call: TRBJ2-7
v_call: TRBV30
cdr3_nt: TGTGCCTGGAGTGGGGGCCCGAACTCCTACGAGCAGTACTTC
cdr3_aa: CAWSGGPNSYEQYF

d_call: NA
clone_size: NA
j_call: TRBJ2-7
v_call: TRBV2
cdr3_nt: TGTGCCAGCAGTGATGACCCGGAGGGATCCATAAGATACGAGCAGTACTTC
cdr3_aa: CASSDDPEGSIRYEQYF

d_call: NA
clone_size: NA
j_call: TRBJ1-2
v_call: TRBV27
cdr3_nt: TGTGCCAGCAGTACAGGGATGGACTATGGCTACACCTTC
cdr3_aa: CASSTGMDYGYTF

d_call: NA
clone_size: NA
j_call: TRBJ1-2
v_call: TRBV6-5
cdr3_nt: TGTGCCAGCAGTTACGGGCCTAACTATGGCTACACCTTC
cdr3_aa: CASSYGPNYGYTF

d_call: NA
clone_size: NA
j_call: TRBJ2-7
v_call: TRBV18
cdr3_nt: TGTGCCAGCTCACCTCCCGGGACAAGCTCGTACGAGCAGTACTTC
cdr3_aa: CASSPPGTSSYEQYF

d_call: NA
clone_size: NA
j_call: TRBJ2-3
v_call: TRBV2
cdr3_nt: TGTGCCAGCATCAGGGATTCTTTTAGCACAGATACGCAGTATTTT
cdr3_aa: CASIRDSFSTDTQYF

d_call: NA
clone_size: NA
j_call: TRBJ2-5
v_call: TRBV18
cdr3_nt: TGTGCCAGCTCACCAAAAGAGACCCAGTACTTC
cdr3_aa: CASSPKETQYF

d_call: NA
clone_size: NA
j_call: TRBJ2-5
v_call: TRBV5-4
cdr3_nt: TGTGCCAGCAGCGCCGGACAGTACCAAGAGACCCAGTACTTC
cdr3_aa: CASSAGQYQETQYF

d_call: NA
clone_size: few
j_call: TRBJ1-2
v_call: TRBV6-1
cdr3_nt: TGTGCCAGCAGTGAAGGTTCCTATGGCTACACCTTC
cdr3_aa: CASSEGSYGYTF

d_call: TRBD1
clone_size: NA
j_call: TRBJ2-6
v_call: TRBV7-9
cdr3_nt: TGTGCCAGCAGCTCCCGGACAGGGTCCCTCTCTGGGGCCAACGTCCTGACTTTC
cdr3_aa: CASSSRTGSLSGANVLTF